This is a list of T cell receptor beta chains from one sample in a study of OX40 agonist ivuxolimab in advanced cancers. Using immunoSEQ multiplex PCR, the repertoire was profiled, and TCRdb retains in-frame clones only, with some absent. The sample consists of roughly 59,000 clones, about 92% of them appearing once. The sample in question was CD4+ or CD8+ T cells sorted from blood, obtained in a trial of the OX40 agonist ivuxolimab. These receptors were collected from an adult with an advanced solid tumor such as melanoma, head and neck, liver or kidney cancer. CDR3s include the opening cysteine and the closing phenylalanine or tryptophan. A D gene is named only where the DNA matches it firmly. Clone size is given for some rows only: seen once, a few or many times, or a class if the clone is expanded.

>-|once|TRBJ2-2|TRBV4-1
CASSQDQGFTGELFF
TGCGCCAGCAGCCAGGACCAGGGTTTCACCGGGGAGCTGTTTTTT
>TRBD1|-|TRBJ2-7|TRBV9
CASSVGGTGVHEQYF
TGTGCCAGCAGCGTAGGAGGGACAGGGGTCCACGAGCAGTACTTC
>TRBD1|few|TRBJ2-7|TRBV5-4
CASSEQGALSYEQYF
TGTGCCAGCAGCGAACAGGGGGCTCTCTCCTACGAGCAGTACTTC
>-|-|TRBJ2-1|TRBV27
CASSLSLSYNEQFF
TGTGCCAGCAGTTTGTCACTCTCCTACAATGAGCAGTTCTTC
>-|-|TRBJ1-1|TRBV19
CASTTPGGDTEAFF
TGTGCCAGTACCACACCCGGAGGGGACACTGAAGCTTTCTTT
>-|-|TRBJ1-6|TRBV11-2
CASSHRVYNSPLHF
TGTGCCAGCAGCCACAGGGTCTACAATTCACCCCTCCACTTT
>TRBD1|-|TRBJ1-5|TRBV19
CASSITQGAGQPQHF
TGTGCCAGTAGTATAACCCAGGGGGCGGGTCAGCCCCAGCATTTT
>-|-|TRBJ2-2|TRBV27
CASSIRVTGELFF
TGTGCCAGCAGTATTAGGGTTACCGGGGAGCTGTTTTTT
>TRBD1|few|TRBJ1-6|TRBV5-4
CASSPGTGGNSPLHF
TGTGCCAGCAGCCCAGGGACAGGGGGTAATTCACCCCTCCACTTT
>-|-|TRBJ2-1|TRBV2
CASSSTSYNEQFF
TGTGCCAGCAGTAGCACGTCCTACAATGAGCAGTTCTTC
>TRBD1|-|TRBJ1-2|TRBV9
CASSLGGQGQYTF
TGTGCCAGCAGCCTGGGGGGACAGGGACAATACACCTTC
>-|-|TRBJ1-2|TRBV7-6
CASTDLSQGGYGYTF
TGTGCCAGCACCGACTTATCTCAGGGAGGCTATGGCTACACCTTC
>-|-|TRBJ2-5|TRBV6-5
CASSYSEREGETQYF
TGTGCCAGCAGTTACTCGGAGCGAGAGGGGGAGACCCAGTACTTC
>-|-|TRBJ1-1|TRBV10-1
CASSESVPNTEAFF
TGCGCCAGCAGTGAGTCGGTACCGAACACTGAAGCTTTCTTT
>-|-|TRBJ1-1|TRBV6-5
CASSYSVGTENTEAFF
TGTGCCAGCAGTTACTCGGTAGGGACCGAGAACACTGAAGCTTTCTTT
>-|-|TRBJ2-7|TRBV10-2
CASSEERGSFYEQYF
TGCGCCAGCAGTGAAGAACGAGGATCGTTTTACGAGCAGTACTTC
>TRBD2|-|TRBJ2-1|TRBV11-2
CASSFRGGTYNEQFF
TGTGCCAGCAGCTTCCGGGGGGGAACCTACAATGAGCAGTTCTTC
>TRBD1|-|TRBJ2-7|TRBV10-3
CAISESGDRPAYEQYF
TGTGCCATCAGTGAGTCGGGGGACAGGCCTGCCTACGAGCAGTACTTC
>TRBD1|-|TRBJ1-2|TRBV6-5
CASRRQGGGYTF
TGTGCCAGCAGACGACAGGGGGGGGGCTACACCTTC
>TRBD1|-|TRBJ1-2|TRBV7-2
CASSLDSGQGAHYGYTF
TGTGCCAGCAGCTTAGATTCCGGACAGGGGGCTCACTATGGCTACACCTTC
>TRBD2|-|TRBJ2-1|TRBV10-2
CASKVAGGHEQFF
TGCGCCAGCAAGGTAGCGGGGGGGCATGAGCAGTTCTTC
>TRBD1|-|TRBJ1-1|TRBV10-3
CAISESTGLEAFF
TGTGCCATCAGTGAGTCGACAGGGCTTGAAGCTTTCTTT
>TRBD2|-|TRBJ2-5|TRBV7-8
CASSLAVAGGQETQYF
TGTGCCAGCAGCTTAGCTGTAGCGGGGGGCCAAGAGACCCAGTACTTC
>TRBD1|-|TRBJ1-3|TRBV27
CASSSQGVGNTIYF
TGTGCCAGCAGTTCCCAGGGGGTGGGAAACACCATATATTTT
>-|-|TRBJ2-7|TRBV27
CASSLGSYAAYEQYF
TGTGCCAGCAGTTTAGGGAGTTACGCTGCGTACGAGCAGTACTTC
>TRBD2|-|TRBJ2-1|TRBV25-1
CASTASGAVYNERFF
TGTGCCAGCACAGCTAGCGGGGCCGTCTACAATGAGCGGTTCTTC
>TRBD1|-|TRBJ2-7|TRBV5-6
CASSLAGGQGAYEQYF
TGTGCCAGCAGCTTGGCAGGGGGACAGGGAGCCTACGAGCAGTACTTC
>-|-|TRBJ1-1|TRBV5-6
CASSLPGGNTEAFF
TGTGCCAGCAGCTTACCCGGGGGGAACACTGAAGCTTTCTTT
>-|-|TRBJ2-5|TRBV19
CASSRWYLEGGETQYF
TGTGCCAGTAGTCGTTGGTATTTGGAGGGTGGGGAGACCCAGTACTTC
>-|-|TRBJ2-7|TRBV7-6
CASSLAGPSYEQYF
TGTGCCAGCAGCTTAGCCGGACCGAGCTACGAGCAGTACTTC
>TRBD2|-|TRBJ2-5|TRBV7-7
CASSWTSGSETQYF
TGTGCCAGCAGCTGGACTAGCGGGAGTGAGACCCAGTACTTC
>-|once|TRBJ2-1|TRBV6-5
CASSYRYGRDNEQFF
TGTGCCAGCAGTTATCGGTACGGTAGAGACAATGAGCAGTTCTTC
>-|-|TRBJ2-5|TRBV10-3
CAISEDEQQETQYF
TGTGCCATCAGTGAGGACGAACAGCAAGAGACCCAGTACTTC
>-|once|TRBJ2-7|TRBV7-9
CASSWGGRAYEQYF
TGTGCCAGCAGCTGGGGGGGGCGAGCCTACGAGCAGTACTTC
>TRBD2|once|TRBJ2-2|TRBV7-9
CASSLTSGGNTGELFF
TGTGCCAGCAGCTTGACTAGCGGGGGTAACACCGGGGAGCTGTTTTTT
>TRBD1|-|TRBJ1-5|TRBV6-5
CASSYSTGDQPQHF
TGTGCCAGCAGCTACTCGACAGGGGATCAGCCCCAGCATTTT
>TRBD1|-|TRBJ1-1|TRBV28
CAYLGDSPNTEAFF
TGTGCCTACCTGGGGGACAGCCCGAACACTGAAGCTTTCTTT
>TRBD1|-|TRBJ1-1|TRBV23-1
CASSRTGGTAEAFF
TGCGCCAGCAGCCGAACCGGGGGGACAGCCGAAGCTTTCTTT
>TRBD2|-|TRBJ2-3|TRBV7-6
CASSLGESSGGDTQYF
TGTGCCAGCAGCTTAGGAGAGAGTAGCGGGGGGGATACGCAGTATTTT
>TRBD1|-|TRBJ1-6|TRBV9
CASSVWGQTNSPLHF
TGTGCCAGCAGCGTTTGGGGACAGACGAATTCACCCCTCCACTTT
>TRBD1|-|TRBJ1-6|TRBV6-4
CAMPLQGNNSPLHF
TGTGCCATGCCGTTACAGGGGAATAATTCACCCCTCCACTTT
>-|-|TRBJ2-5|TRBV2
CASNGLGETQYF
TGTGCCAGCAACGGGTTAGGAGAGACCCAGTACTTC
>TRBD2|-|TRBJ2-1|TRBV29-1
CSVEDRARGGYNEQFF
TGCAGCGTTGAAGATCGGGCGCGGGGGGGCTACAATGAGCAGTTCTTC
>TRBD2|few|TRBJ2-3|TRBV7-6
CASSLGGGTYTDTQYF
TGTGCCAGCAGCTTAGGCGGGGGGACGTACACAGATACGCAGTATTTT
>-|-|TRBJ2-5|TRBV5-5
CASSSGRKQETQYF
TGTGCCAGCAGCTCGGGACGGAAGCAAGAGACCCAGTACTTC